This TCR beta chain comes out of a study of tumor-infiltrating lymphocytes in primary liver carcinoma. Comments on this clonotype: At one boundary the junction diverges from the germline segment, which might be a read error.

Using a constant-region primer together with ProtoScript II reverse transcriptase, TCR beta cDNA was made from approximately 500 ng of total RNA. Modified slightly, ARM-PCR produced TCR beta libraries over three nested multiplex PCR rounds. MiXCR, run by TCRdb on the multiplex PCR reads, gives a single entry per CDR3 protein. The sample lists tens of thousands of distinct CDR3 sequences; roughly 72% were seen once. Extraction of RNA together with DNA used 20-30 mg of unsorted bulk tissue. The origin of this receptor is a man aged 40-49 years with primary liver carcinoma and hepatitis B virus infection. Sequenced sample: liver tumor tissue from sampling region 1. Subset meaning: tumor region T1, superior pole.

CDR3 sequence reads: CASSIVALGETQHF. CDR3 nucleotide sequence: TGTGCCAGCAGTATAGTTGCCCTAGGGGAGACCCAGCACTTC. The chain combines TRBV12-3 or TRBV12-4 with TRBJ2-5; the D gene could be TRBD1 or TRBD2 (5 bases each). This CDR3 is 14 amino acids long.